The T cell receptor beta chain under discussion was sequenced for a study of shared clonotypes between healthy human individuals. Whole-study context: Each donor's CD8 memory used one plate, CD8 naive two, each CD4 subset three.

Some clones are missing from TCRdb's copy, which holds only in-frame ones; the method was immunoSEQ multiplex PCR. The sample includes 2,500,000 or so clones, around 94% of them seen just once. The sample holds one count of this clone. Unmatched junction bases numbered 8, after V lost 3 bases and J lost 0 bases. Looked up from germline, CDR1 is SGDLS and CDR2 is YYNGEE. The CDR3 length is 18 residues. In the CD4+ fraction, cells were divided into CD45RA+ naive and CD45RA-negative memory subsets. The receptor comes from a man younger than 30 in good health. The sequenced material came from naive CD4+ T cells sorted from blood. The subset: CD45RA+ positively selected. The chain links TRBV9 to TRBJ2-6; 8 bases line up with TRBD2. The CDR3 here is CASSESSGTSSGANVLTF. For the CDR3, the DNA is TGTGCCAGCAGCGAGAGTAGCGGGACAAGCTCTGGGGCCAACGTCCTGACTTTC.